A single sample gave rise to the 20 T cell receptor beta chains below, sequenced in a study of CD8+ T cells in alopecia areata. Documented treatment: oral pan-JAK inhibitor, 5-10 mg twice daily. RNA was isolated and reverse transcribed to cDNA, the sequencing template. Sequencing used immunoSEQ multiplex PCR; TCRdb keeps in-frame clones, though not all of them. The table lists about 270,000 clones, about 62% of them singletons. The sequences come from CD4+ T cells sorted from blood, collected around week 52, from a patient treated with tofacitinib. These TCRs come from a human donor with alopecia areata.

The chain is built from TRBV15 and TRBJ2-3; tentatively, D is TRBD2 (7 bases). Trimming pared 0 bases from V and 1 base from J, leaving 11 bases between. The CDR3 runs 16 residues. Germline CDR1 LNHNV, CDR2 YYDKDF (reference sequence). Written as DNA, the CDR3 is TGTGCCACCAGCAGAGAGGCGGGGGCCCGCACAGATACGCAGTATTTT. This sequence encodes CATSREAGARTDTQYF.

This clone was counted only a few times. The genes are TRBV29-1 and TRBJ2-5; D is possibly TRBD1 or TRBD2 (6 bases each). The CDR3 spans 12 residues. Trimming pared 7 bases from V and 5 bases from J, leaving 14 bases between. Looked up from germline, CDR1 is SQVTM and CDR2 is ANQGSEA. CDR3 sequence (DNA): TGCAGCGCCGGATGGGGGGCGGAGACCCAGTACTTC. Its translation is CSAGWGAETQYF.

This sequence joins TRBV5-6 and TRBJ2-7; D is unclear. Germline assignment: CDR1 SGHDT and CDR2 YYEEEE. The CDR3 has 12 amino acids. Trimming left V 3 bases short and J 1 base short, with 5 bases between. CDR3 nucleotide sequence: TGTGCCAGCAGCTCCGATTCCTACGAGCAGTACTTC. The encoded protein is CASSSDSYEQYF.

V usage is TRBV4-1 and J usage is TRBJ2-5; weak D call: TRBD2 (6 bases). This CDR3 comprises 14 residues. The germline V and J ends were trimmed by 3 bases and 5 bases, with 13 bases remaining between them. Germline loops: CDR1 MGHRA, CDR2 YSYEKL. The CDR3 loop reads CASSHSRAGETQYF. Here the CDR3 DNA reads TGCGCCAGCAGCCATTCACGGGCGGGGGAGACCCAGTACTTC.

V usage is TRBV5-1 and J usage is TRBJ2-7; 10 bases map to TRBD1. The CDR3 contains 15 residues. The J segment lost 7 bases and the V segment lost 3 bases, leaving 10 bases of the junction unmatched. In germline, CDR1 is SGHRS, CDR2 YFSETQ. CDR3 coding DNA: TGCGCCAGCAGCTGGACTGGGACAGGGGTGGGAGAGCAGTACTTC. Translated, it gives CASSWTGTGVGEQYF.

The gene calls are TRBV25-1 and TRBJ1-1; D remains ambiguous. The ends were cut back, 1 base at V and 0 bases at J, with 9 bases in the middle. The CDR3 consists of 15 residues. In germline, CDR1 is MGHDK, CDR2 SYGVNS. This CDR3 is CASSEFLQMNTEAFF. CDR3 nucleotide sequence: TGTGCCAGCAGTGAATTTTTACAGATGAACACTGAAGCTTTCTTT.

V usage is TRBV29-1 and J usage is TRBJ2-5; 8 positions match TRBD1. This CDR3 region has 13 residues. The germline V gene encodes CDR1 SQVTM and CDR2 ANQGSEA. V gave up 5 bases and J gave up 5 bases; unmatched junction bases: 7. CDR3 sequence: CSVRVRGPETQYF. Here the CDR3 DNA reads TGCAGCGTTAGGGTCAGGGGGCCTGAGACCCAGTACTTC. Full variable domain (missing parts from reference TRBV29-1 and TRBJ2-5): SAVISQKPSRDICQRGTSLTIQCQVDSQVTMMFWYRQQPGQSLTLIATANQGSEATYESGFVIDKFPISRPNLTFSTLTVSNMSPEDSSIYLCSVRVRGPETQYFGPGTRLLVL.

This rearrangement joins TRBV9 to TRBJ2-7; D perhaps matches TRBD1 (5 bases). The CDR3 runs to 14 residues. From germline, CDR1 is SGDLS and CDR2 YYNGEE. Trimming took off 2 bases at V and 7 bases at J, with 16 bases between the two ends. Written as DNA, the CDR3 is TGTGCCAGCAGCGTCGACCTTCAGGGCTTGGAGCAGTACTTC. It codes for CASSVDLQGLEQYF.

Concerning this clone: Other DNA sequences in the same sample also yield this CDR3. V is TRBV29-1 and J is TRBJ2-1, with 11 nucleotides matching TRBD2. The germline CDR1 and CDR2 sequences are SQVTM and ANQGSEA. The J segment lost 6 bases and the V segment lost 3 bases, leaving 4 bases of the junction unmatched. The CDR3 spans 14 residues. CDR3 sequence (DNA): TGCAGCGTTGAGGGTAGCGGGGGGGCCAATGAGCAGTTCTTC. It translates to CSVEGSGGANEQFF.

The J gene is TRBJ2-7, the V gene TRBV9; D tentatively fits TRBD1 or TRBD2 (5 bases each). CDR3 size: 16 residues. The V gene's germline CDR1 is SGDLS and CDR2 YYNGEE. The V and J ends lost 0 bases and 4 bases respectively, with 17 bases between them. The CDR3 region has the DNA TGTGCCAGCAGCGTAGGAGGGGCCTCGCGGGTTTACGAGCAGTACTTC. Protein product: CASSVGGASRVYEQYF.

The chain links TRBV5-1 to TRBJ2-7; the D is unclear. The CDR3 is made up of 13 amino acids. Germline V lookup: CDR1 SGHRS, CDR2 YFSETQ. Trimming took off 0 bases at V and 1 base at J, with 5 bases between the two ends. CDR3 in DNA: TGCGCCAGCAGCTTGGTGGGTTCCTACGAGCAGTACTTC. Its protein is CASSLVGSYEQYF.

This clone turned up a few times. The sample holds other DNA sequences that translate to the same CDR3. V is TRBV20-1 and J is TRBJ1-2, with D unclear. Per the germline V gene, CDR1 is DFQATT and CDR2 is SNEGSKA (reference sequence). The V end lost 3 bases, the J end lost 4 bases, and 6 bases lay between the germline ends. The CDR3 length is 11 residues. The CDR3, as DNA: TGCAGTGCTAGGGGCCGCTATGGCTACACCTTC. This sequence encodes CSARGRYGYTF.

The chain uses TRBV7-6 and TRBJ2-3; the D gene is possibly TRBD2 (6 bases). The germline V gene encodes CDR1 SGHVS and CDR2 FNYEAQ. The V and J ends lost 5 bases and 1 base respectively, with 10 bases between them. The CDR3 spans 14 residues. CDR3 amino acids: CASSRTGGTDTQYF. The DNA for the CDR3 is TGTGCCAGCAGCCGGACGGGGGGCACAGATACGCAGTATTTT.

In this sample, this clone turned up many times. V and J are TRBV4-3 and TRBJ2-1; D unclear. Germline values: CDR1 LGHNA, CDR2 YSLEER. There are 14 residues in the CDR3. V was cut by 4 bases and J by 4 bases, with 11 bases left in between. The CDR3 reads CASSPLRTYNEQFF. The CDR3 DNA is TGCGCCAGCAGCCCCTTGAGGACGTACAATGAGCAGTTCTTC.

This clone was picked up a small number of times. The sample has other DNA sequences that encode this CDR3 too. The chain employs TRBV29-1 and TRBJ2-5; D is ambiguous. The CDR3 spans 12 residues. V lost 4 bases, J lost 2 bases, and 8 bases lay in between. The germline V gene encodes CDR1 SQVTM and CDR2 ANQGSEA. The CDR3 bases are TGCAGCGTTGTGGGTATTCAAGAGACCCAGTACTTC. Its translation: CSVVGIQETQYF.

The V and J genes are TRBV9 and TRBJ2-3; weak D call: TRBD1 (6 bases). CDR3 length: 15 amino acids. Germline values: CDR1 SGDLS, CDR2 YYNGEE. Trimming pared 3 bases from V and 1 base from J, leaving 12 bases between. CDR3 in amino acids: CASSETGWGTDTQYF. The CDR3, as DNA: TGTGCCAGCAGCGAGACAGGATGGGGCACAGATACGCAGTATTTT.

In this sample, this clone turned up a few times. The V and J genes are TRBV29-1 and TRBJ1-4; no firm D call. V lost 4 bases, J lost 6 bases, and 9 bases lay in between. Germline CDR1 SQVTM, CDR2 ANQGSEA. The CDR3 spans 12 residues. For the CDR3, the DNA is TGCAGCGTTGGGGGAAGGGATGAAAAACTGTTTTTT. Protein sequence: CSVGGRDEKLFF.

The chain carries TRBV5-4 and TRBJ2-3, with D possibly being TRBD1 (6 bases). In germline, CDR1 is SGHNT, CDR2 YYREEE (reference sequence). Trimming took off 2 bases at V and 8 bases at J, with 18 bases between the two ends. This CDR3 has 15 amino acids. As DNA, the CDR3 is TGTGCCAGCAGCTTACGAGTTCCACAGGGCGGTACGCAGTATTTT. Its translation is CASSLRVPQGGTQYF.

In its sample, this clone was seen a few times. The chain carries TRBV27 and TRBJ1-5; possible D gene TRBD1, 6 bases. V gave up 2 bases and J gave up 2 bases, with 16 bases separating them. Germline CDR1 MNHEY, CDR2 SMNVEV (reference sequence). The CDR3 spans 17 residues. The CDR3 is CASSLQGRGDGNQPQHF. The CDR3 DNA sequence: TGTGCCAGCAGTTTACAGGGGAGGGGAGATGGCAATCAGCCCCAGCATTTT.

This CDR3 reads CAWSLGGQGRTEAFF. The CDR3 region has the DNA TGTGCCTGGAGCCTTGGGGGACAGGGTCGCACTGAAGCTTTCTTT. This chain connects TRBV30 to TRBJ1-1; 9 nucleotides match TRBD1. Germline V CDR1 and CDR2: GTSNPN, SVGIG (reference sequence). The CDR3 totals 15 residues. V was pared by 3 bases and J by 4 bases, with 9 bases of the junction left unmatched. The variable domain in full, with the rest retrieved from reference TRBV30 and TRBJ1-1, is SQTIHQWPATLVQPVGSPLSLECTVEGTSNPNLYWYRQAAGRGLQLLFYSVGIGQISSEVPQNLSASRPQDRQFILSSKKLLLSDSGFYLCAWSLGGQGRTEAFFGQGTRLTVV.